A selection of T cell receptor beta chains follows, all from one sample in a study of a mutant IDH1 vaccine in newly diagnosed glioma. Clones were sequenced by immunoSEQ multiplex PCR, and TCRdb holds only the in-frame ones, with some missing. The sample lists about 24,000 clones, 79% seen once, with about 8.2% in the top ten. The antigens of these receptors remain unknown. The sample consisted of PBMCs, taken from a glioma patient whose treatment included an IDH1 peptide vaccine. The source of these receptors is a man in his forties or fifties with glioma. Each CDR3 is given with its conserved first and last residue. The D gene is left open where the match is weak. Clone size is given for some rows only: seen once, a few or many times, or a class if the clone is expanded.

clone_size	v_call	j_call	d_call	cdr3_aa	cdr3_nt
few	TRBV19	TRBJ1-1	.	CASSSLGTNTEAFF	TGTGCCAGTAGTTCCCTGGGGACGAACACTGAAGCTTTCTTT
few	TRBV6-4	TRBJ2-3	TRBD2	CASSESAGGMDTQYF	TGTGCCAGCAGTGAATCAGCGGGAGGGATGGATACGCAGTATTTT
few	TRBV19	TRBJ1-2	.	CASAMGGYLYGYTF	TGTGCCAGTGCCATGGGTGGCTACCTCTATGGCTACACCTTC
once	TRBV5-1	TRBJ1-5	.	CASSLGDPNQPQHF	TGCGCCAGCAGCTTGGGGGACCCCAATCAGCCCCAGCATTTT
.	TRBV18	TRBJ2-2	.	CASSPGEDTGELFF	TGTGCCAGCTCACCAGGAGAAGACACCGGGGAGCTGTTTTTT
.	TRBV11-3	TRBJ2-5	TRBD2	CASSRGLAGELETQYF	TGTGCCAGCAGCAGGGGACTAGCGGGAGAACTAGAGACCCAGTACTTC
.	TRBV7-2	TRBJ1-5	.	CASSLGAGGNQPQHF	TGTGCCAGCAGCTTAGGGGCCGGGGGCAATCAGCCCCAGCATTTT
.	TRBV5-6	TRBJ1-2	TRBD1	CASSSGQGVYGYTF	TGTGCCAGCAGCTCCGGACAGGGGGTTTATGGCTACACCTTC
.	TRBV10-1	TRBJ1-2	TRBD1	CASSESMAQGLGGYTF	TGCGCCAGCAGTGAGTCGATGGCACAGGGGCTTGGTGGCTACACCTTC
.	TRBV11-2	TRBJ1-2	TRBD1	CASSPRDRSLYGYTF	TGTGCCAGCAGCCCTCGGGACAGGAGTCTCTATGGCTACACCTTC
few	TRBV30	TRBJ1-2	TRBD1	CAWRRDRAMNYGYTF	TGTGCCTGGAGGAGGGACAGGGCTATGAACTATGGCTACACCTTC
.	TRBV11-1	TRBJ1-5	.	CASSLAGGSNQPQHF	TGTGCCAGCAGCTTAGCCGGGGGGAGCAATCAGCCCCAGCATTTT